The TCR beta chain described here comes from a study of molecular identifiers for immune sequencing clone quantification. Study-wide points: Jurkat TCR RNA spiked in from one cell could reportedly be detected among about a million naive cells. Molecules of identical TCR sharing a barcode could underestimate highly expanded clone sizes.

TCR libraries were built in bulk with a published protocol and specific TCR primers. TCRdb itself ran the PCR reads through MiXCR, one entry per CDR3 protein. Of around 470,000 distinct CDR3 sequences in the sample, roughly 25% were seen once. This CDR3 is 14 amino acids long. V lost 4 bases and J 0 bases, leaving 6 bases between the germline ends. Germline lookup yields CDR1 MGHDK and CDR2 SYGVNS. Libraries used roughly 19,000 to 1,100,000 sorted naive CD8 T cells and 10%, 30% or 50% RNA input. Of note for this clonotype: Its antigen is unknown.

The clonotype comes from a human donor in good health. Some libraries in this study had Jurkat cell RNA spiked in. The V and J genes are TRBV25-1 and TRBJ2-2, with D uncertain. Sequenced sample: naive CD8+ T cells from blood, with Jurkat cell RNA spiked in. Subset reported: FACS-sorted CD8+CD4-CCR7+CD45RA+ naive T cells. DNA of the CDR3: TGTGCCAGCAGTGGCCCGACGAACACCGGGGAGCTGTTTTTT. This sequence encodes CASSGPTNTGELFF. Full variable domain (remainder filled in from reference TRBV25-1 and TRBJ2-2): EADIYQTPRYLVIGTGKKITLECSQTMGHDKMYWYQQDPGMELHLIHYSYGVNSTEKGDLSSESTVSRIRTEHFPLTLESARPSHTSQYLCASSGPTNTGELFFGEGSRLTVL.